These 15 T cell receptor beta chains originate from one sample sequenced in a study of low-dose radiotherapy and immunotherapy resistance in tumors. TRAV- and TRBV-specific primers, spanning alpha and beta chains, primed first-strand cDNA. The PCR that amplified TCRs ran for approximately 20 cycles, relying on a constant-region primer and a V-primer adapter. MiXCR, run by TCRdb on the reads, gives a single entry per CDR3 protein. Found here are approximately 90,000 distinct CDR3 sequences, roughly a tenth of them singletons; the top ten hold about 1%. Time point denoted: before trial treatment. This sample comprised PBMCs, obtained before treatment. These receptors were obtained from a male donor with prostate cancer.

In its sample, this clonotype was seen many times. The V and J genes are TRBV4-1 and TRBJ1-2; 11 bases map to TRBD1. CDR1 is MGHRA and CDR2 is YSYEKL in the germline V gene. With V trimmed by 5 bases and J by 6 bases, 14 bases remained unmatched. This CDR3 contains 17 residues. The CDR3: CASSSRDRGSWLNGYTF. In DNA, the CDR3 is TGCGCCAGCAGCTCCCGGGACAGGGGGTCTTGGCTCAATGGCTACACCTTC.

In this sample, this clonotype turned up many times. The chain joins TRBV23-1 to TRBJ2-4; possible D gene TRBD2, 6 bases. TRBV23-1 is an ORF, and what it does is uncertain. The germline V and J ends were trimmed by 6 bases and 0 bases, with 15 bases remaining between them. This CDR3 comprises 16 residues. Written as DNA, the CDR3 is TGCGCCAGCAGGCCTCTTCTCGGGGGAGCCAAAAACATTCAGTACTTC. Its protein is CASRPLLGGAKNIQYF.

The table lists this clonotype with a few counts. The chain recombines TRBV9 with TRBJ2-1; the D gene is possibly TRBD2 (6 bases). CDR3 length equals 18 residues. Germline V lookup: CDR1 SGDLS, CDR2 YYNGEE. Trimming removed 1 base at V and 1 base at J, with 18 bases between. DNA for the CDR3: TGTGCCAGCAGCGTATACTCAACCCCGGGACTTTCCTACAATGAGCAGTTCTTC. As protein: CASSVYSTPGLSYNEQFF.

This clonotype came up many times. The chain couples TRBV11-2 to TRBJ1-5, with D perhaps matching TRBD1 (5 bases). V lost 5 bases to trimming and J lost 4 bases, with 15 bases between them. The germline V gene has CDR1 SGHAT and CDR2 FQNNGV. The CDR3 totals 15 residues. The CDR3 spells CASSAGAGINQPQHF. The CDR3 region has the DNA TGTGCCAGCAGCGCCGGGGCCGGGATAAATCAGCCCCAGCATTTT.

This clonotype has a count of ten or more. The chain is built from TRBV20-1 and TRBJ1-2; D is possibly TRBD1 (6 bases). Germline-derived CDR1 and CDR2 are DFQATT and SNEGSKA (reference sequence). The CDR3 spans 14 residues. The V and J ends lost 0 bases and 10 bases respectively, with 18 bases between them. CDR3 sequence: CSARDPLKRTVYTF. CDR3 coding DNA: TGCAGTGCTAGAGACCCACTAAAGAGGACAGTCTACACCTTC.

Of note for this clonotype: A far larger clone is one nucleotide away, so this likely arose from a read error. The chain carries TRBV12-3 or TRBV12-4 and TRBJ2-7; D uncertain. The CDR3 loop spans 13 amino acids. The CDR3 region is CASSLEQTYEQYF. In DNA form, the CDR3 reads TGTGCCAGCAGTTTAGAACAGACCTATGAGCAGTACTTC.

This clonotype has a handful of counts. The V gene is TRBV3-1, the J gene TRBJ2-5, with a possible D match to TRBD2 (5 bases). Germline assignment: CDR1 LGHDT and CDR2 YNNKEL (reference sequence). The CDR3 runs to 15 residues. Trimming pared 2 bases from V and 1 base from J, leaving 11 bases between. CDR3 amino acids: CASSQNRGSQETQYF. The CDR3 DNA reads TGTGCCAGCAGCCAAAATAGAGGGAGCCAAGAGACCCAGTACTTC.

This clonotype was counted ten times or more. The chain has TRBV19 and TRBJ2-2, with D unclear. Trimming took 1 base from V and 0 from J, leaving 9 bases between them. The germline V gene has CDR1 LNHDA and CDR2 SQIVND (reference sequence). This CDR3 has 16 residues. The DNA for the CDR3 is TGTGCCAGTAGTATAGCTTCAACGGCGAACACCGGGGAGCTGTTTTTT. Protein: CASSIASTANTGELFF.

This clonotype has at least ten counts. The chain combines TRBV28 with TRBJ2-5, with D hard to call. Germline values: CDR1 MDHEN, CDR2 SYDVKM. V was cut by 4 bases and J by 1 base, with 10 bases left in between. This CDR3 contains 14 residues. The CDR3 spells CASSSRQVQETQYF. CDR3 coding DNA: TGTGCCAGCAGTTCCCGGCAGGTCCAAGAGACCCAGTACTTC.

V gene TRBV6-8 combines with J gene TRBJ2-4; a weak D match, TRBD1 (6 bases). Germline V CDR1 and CDR2: MNHGY, SAAAGT. V was shortened by 7 bases and J by 4 bases, with 11 bases between the two germline ends. The CDR3 length is 13 residues. CDR3 in amino acids: CASKSGQKNIQYF. CDR3 in DNA: TGTGCCAGCAAATCGGGACAAAAAAACATTCAGTACTTC.

In its sample, this clonotype was seen many times. The chain couples TRBV5-1 to TRBJ1-1; D is uncertain. CDR1 and CDR2 from the germline V gene are SGHRS and YFSETQ. V shed 0 bases and J shed 0 bases, with 9 bases lying between them. The CDR3 is 15 amino acids. CDR3 DNA sequence: TGCGCCAGCAGCTTGGCCGGGGAAGTGAACACTGAAGCTTTCTTT. Its translation: CASSLAGEVNTEAFF. The full variable domain, with the rest looked up from reference TRBV5-1 and TRBJ1-1, is KAGVTQTPRYLIKTRGQQVTLSCSPISGHRSVSWYQQTPGQGLQFLFEYFSETQRNKGNFPGRFSGRQFSNSRSEMNVSTLELGDSALYLCASSLAGEVNTEAFFGQGTRLTVV.

The gene calls are TRBV10-2 and TRBJ2-3; the D is unclear. The CDR3 spans 16 residues. V lost 0 bases to trimming and J lost 0 bases, with 10 bases between them. In germline, CDR1 is WSHSY, CDR2 SAAADI. Written as DNA, the CDR3 is TGCGCCAGCAGTGAGTCGAAGGCTGCTAGCACAGATACGCAGTATTTT. It specifies CASSESKAASTDTQYF.

This clonotype showed up many times. This chain uses TRBV20-1 with TRBJ1-5, with a tentative D call TRBD1 (6 bases). The germline V and J ends were trimmed by 5 bases and 0 bases, with 11 bases remaining between them. Germline assignment: CDR1 DFQATT and CDR2 SNEGSKA (reference sequence). This CDR3 is built from 14 residues. CDR3 sequence reads: CSAEDSYSNQPQHF. CDR3 DNA: TGCAGTGCTGAGGACAGTTATAGCAATCAGCCCCAGCATTTT.

There are many counts of this clonotype. The genes are TRBV6-5 and TRBJ2-7, with D perhaps matching TRBD2 (6 bases). The V and J ends lost 8 bases and 6 bases respectively, with 20 bases between them. Germline CDR1 MNHEY, CDR2 SVGAGI. The CDR3 consists of 14 residues. The CDR3 loop reads CASSHGGGSSEQYF. Written as DNA, the CDR3 is TGTGCCAGCTCCCATGGGGGAGGCAGTTCCGAGCAGTACTTC.

The chain recombines TRBV11-2 with TRBJ1-5; no clear D gene. This CDR3 contains 15 residues. The V and J ends lost 0 bases and 1 base respectively, with 7 bases between them. Per germline, CDR1 SGHAT and CDR2 FQNNGV. CDR3 sequence reads: CASSLEPGSNQPQHF. The CDR3 DNA reads TGTGCCAGCAGCTTAGAGCCGGGAAGCAATCAGCCCCAGCATTTT.